The present T cell receptor beta chain was sequenced within a study of cytomegalovirus exposure and HLA in healthy donors. Overall study context: In an early release, HLA-typed donors contributed approximately 82 million unique TCR sequences. Study observations and caveats: Overall, 164 TCR beta chains were annotated as cytomegalovirus-associated. With later analysis, a missense DCLRE1C variant became linked to TCR beta V- and J-gene trimming.

Among the donors, all were healthy bone marrow donors. Concerning this clone: What it recognizes is unknown.

With 3 bases removed from V and 6 bases from J, the gap between germline ends came to 7 bases. This CDR3 spans 12 amino acids. CDR1 is SGHNT and CDR2 is YYREEE in the germline V gene (reference sequence). The PCR made use of 60 Vbeta and 13 Jbeta primers. The method was immunoSEQ multiplex PCR; TCRdb's version includes in-frame clones alone and lacks a portion of them. The table shows under 200,000 clones, with more than 65% occurring only once. The receptor was isolated from a male donor in good health and CMV-seronegative. Sequenced material: PBMCs. The V and J genes are TRBV5-4 and TRBJ2-1; weak D call: TRBD2 (6 bases). The CDR3 spells CASSSGGNEQFF. The CDR3 coding sequence is TGTGCCAGCAGCTCCGGGGGCAATGAGCAGTTCTTC. Full variable domain (rest looked up from reference TRBV5-4 and TRBJ2-1): ETGVTQSPTHLIKTRGQQVTLRCSSQSGHNTVSWYQQALGQGPQFIFQYYREEENGRGNFPPRFSGLQFPNYSSELNVNALELDDSALYLCASSSGGNEQFFGPGTRLTVL.